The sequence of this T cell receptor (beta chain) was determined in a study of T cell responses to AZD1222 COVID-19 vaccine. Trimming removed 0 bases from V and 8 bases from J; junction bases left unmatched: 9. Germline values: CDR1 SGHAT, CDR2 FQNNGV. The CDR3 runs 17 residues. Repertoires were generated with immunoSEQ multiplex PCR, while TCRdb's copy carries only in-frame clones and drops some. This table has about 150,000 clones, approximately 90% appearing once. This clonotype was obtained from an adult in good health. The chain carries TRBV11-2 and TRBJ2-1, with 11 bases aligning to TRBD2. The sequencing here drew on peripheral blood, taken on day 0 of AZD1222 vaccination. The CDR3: CASSLDLLLAGVDEQFF. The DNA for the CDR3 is TGTGCCAGCAGCTTAGATCTCCTACTAGCGGGAGTTGATGAGCAGTTCTTC. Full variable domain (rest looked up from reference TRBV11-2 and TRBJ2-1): EAGVAQSPRYKIIEKRQSVAFWCNPISGHATLYWYQQILGQGPKLLIQFQNNGVVDDSQLPKDRFSAERLKGVDSTLKIQPAKLEDSAVYLCASSLDLLLAGVDEQFFGPGTRLTVL.